Listed here are 6 T cell receptor beta chains from one sample, sequenced in a study of blood T cells in healthy people across ages. Using a J-beta primer mix together with a sample-barcoded 5' primer, a second PCR was run for 7 to 11 cycles. TCRdb re-called the 5' RACE reads with MiXCR, one entry per CDR3 protein. The sample lists 1,800,000 or so distinct CDR3 sequences; 35% to 50% were seen once. The sequenced material came from blood. The receptor set was obtained from a human donor in good health.

J is TRBJ2-5 and V is TRBV7-2; TRBD1 matches at 7 bases. CDR3 length equals 14 residues. Germline assignment: CDR1 SGHTA and CDR2 FQGNSA. Trimming took 5 bases from V and 5 from J; bases not matched to a gene: 8. The CDR3 reads CASSLYQGVETQYF. The CDR3, as DNA: TGTGCCAGCAGCCTTTATCAGGGGGTTGAGACCCAGTACTTC.

This clonotype came up a few times. V gene TRBV9 combines with J gene TRBJ2-5; the D call may be TRBD1 or TRBD2 (5 bases each). The ends were cut back, 0 bases at V and 2 bases at J, with 8 bases in the middle. This CDR3 is built from 14 residues. Germline loops: CDR1 SGDLS, CDR2 YYNGEE. In DNA, the CDR3 is TGTGCCAGCAGCGTAGTTGGGGGTCAAGAGACCCAGTACTTC. Amino acid sequence: CASSVVGGQETQYF. Drawing the rest from reference TRBV9 and TRBJ2-5, the complete variable domain is DSGVTQTPKHLITATGQRVTLRCSPRSGDLSVYWYQQSLDQGLQFLIQYYNGEERAKGNILERFSAQQFPDLHSELNLSSLELGDSALYFCASSVVGGQETQYFGPGTRLLVL.

This clonotype was observed many times. The chain couples TRBV29-1 to TRBJ1-2; weak D call: TRBD1 (5 bases). V was cut by 7 bases and J by 8 bases, with 14 bases left in between. The CDR3 loop spans 11 amino acids. The V gene's germline CDR1 is SQVTM and CDR2 ANQGSEA. CDR3 DNA: TGCAGCGCCGGATGGGGACGAGGCTACACCTTC. Amino acid sequence: CSAGWGRGYTF.

This clonotype has just a few counts. The genes are TRBV7-9 and TRBJ2-6, with D perhaps TRBD1 (6 bases). V was trimmed by 3 bases and J by 2 bases, leaving 8 bases between them. The CDR3 has 15 amino acids. Per germline, CDR1 SEHNR and CDR2 FQNEAQ (reference sequence). The CDR3 protein is CASSLDSAGANVLTF. The CDR3 DNA sequence: TGTGCCAGCAGCTTGGACAGTGCTGGGGCCAACGTCCTGACTTTC.

A few counts support this clonotype. The junction does not match germline at one end; this may be a read error. V gene TRBV5-1 combines with J gene TRBJ1-2, with D possibly matching TRBD1 (5 bases). The CDR3 runs to 15 residues. The germline CDR1 and CDR2 sequences are SGHRS and YFSETQ. DNA of the CDR3: TGCGCCAACAGCTTTACGGGGGGGTTCGGATATGGCTACACCTTC. It translates to CANSFTGGFGYGYTF.

This chain joins TRBV4-2 and TRBJ2-7; tentatively, D is TRBD1 or TRBD2 (5 bases each). The CDR3 is 14 amino acids. CDR1 is LGHNA, CDR2 YNFKEQ, per germline. Trimming left V 4 bases short and J 2 bases short, with 12 bases between. The CDR3 here is CASSRTLGAYEQYF. CDR3 sequence (DNA): TGTGCCAGCAGCCGGACACTAGGCGCCTACGAGCAGTACTTC.